This TCR beta chain was profiled in a study of cytomegalovirus exposure and HLA in healthy donors. Across the whole study: Assignment to the Caucasian-associated ancestry cluster applied to more than 75% of the approximately 370 genotyped donors. Findings of the study overall: Overall, some 160 TCR beta chains were annotated as cytomegalovirus-associated. With DRB1 most and HLA-C fewest, TCR association rates differed between HLA loci in a later analysis.

Every donor was a healthy person donating bone marrow. V was shortened by 2 bases and J by 7 bases, with 14 bases between the two germline ends. Germline V gene lookup returns CDR1 MGHDK and CDR2 SYGVNS. The CDR3 has 14 residues. Points on this clone: Its target is unknown.

It was with 60 Vbeta and 13 Jbeta primers that the PCR ran. Generated by immunoSEQ multiplex PCR, the TCRdb table keeps only in-frame clones and is missing some. This table holds 110,000 or so clones, roughly 70% found once. Specimen: PBMCs. This clonotype originated in a man aged 18 to 29 in good health and CMV-seropositive. The chain uses TRBV25-1 and TRBJ1-2, with D tentatively TRBD1 (5 bases). CDR3 in DNA: TGTGCCAGCAGTGAACGGTCAGGGTCGTTTGGCTACACCTTC. It codes for CASSERSGSFGYTF.